Here is one TCR beta chain with its context. CDR3 length equals 14 residues. Germline V gives CDR1 SNHLY, CDR2 FYNNEI. Trimming cost V 7 bases and J 6 bases, with 13 bases left between them. The record originates from a study of prognosis after radiotherapy for stage I lung cancer. Across the study: SBRT radiotherapy used 3 to 5 fractions and a biologically effective dose of at least 100 Gy.

With two-round multiplex PCR, TCR beta CDR3 sequences were amplified from genomic DNA. It was primers specific to each TRBV and TRBJ gene that first-round PCR used. TCRdb re-called the multiplex PCR reads with MiXCR, one entry per CDR3 protein. The data hold approximately 28,000 distinct CDR3 sequences, with 30% observed a single time. Source: PBMCs, taken before or after stereotactic body radiation therapy (not recorded which). The chain links TRBV2 to TRBJ1-6; maybe TRBD1 (6 bases). This receptor was taken from a donor of 50 years or more with non-small cell lung cancer. In nucleotides, the CDR3 is TGTGCCAGCACCGACAGGAGACCTAATTCACCCCTCCACTTT. Translated, it gives CASTDRRPNSPLHF.